The present entry profiles one T cell receptor (beta chain) with its context. The target of this receptor is not known. The record has no base qualities; no much larger clone is one base away. Because the library targeted alpha chains, this beta chain is an off-target read whose size means little. The data derive from a study of spatial heterogeneity in lung cancer (dated by TCRdb to the late 2010s). Broadly, across the study: Beta-chain transcripts were consistently detected in greater numbers than alpha-chain transcripts, which likely reflects a higher abundance of beta-chain transcripts. In tumor regions, TCR transcript counts showed a strong correlation with a T cell transcriptional module score from matched bulk RNA-seq. In the raw uncorrected reads, each unique combination of TCR and UMI appeared more than ten times on average. TCR alpha and beta repertoires were quantitatively compared across multiple tumor regions, matched nontumor lung and blood in non-small cell lung cancer. Nonsynonymous mutation counts, determined by whole-exome sequencing of tumor tissue, were related to TCR repertoire features. Both alpha and beta chains were TCR-sequenced in samples taken at surgery, namely 220 tumor regions, fewer than 85 matched nontumor lung samples and approximately 58 PBMC samples. Overall study results and their limits: The tumor nonsynonymous mutation count correlated with the number of expanded alpha and beta TCRs within the tumor. TCR-seq coverage of tumor T cells was estimated to be only roughly 7.5% for alpha chains and more than 11% for beta chains. Counts of ubiquitous and regional expanded TCRs correlated with counts of ubiquitous and regional nonsynonymous mutations, respectively. Confirming at a functional level the hypothesis that regional TCRs recognize regional mutations was considered to require additional single-cell paired TCR alpha and beta sequencing.

Interpreted using the paper, the time point label stands for: sample taken at primary tumor resection. The donors were approximately 70 patients from the lung TRACERx cohort who had early-stage, untreated non-small cell lung cancer. For TCR sequencing, whole RNA was extracted from tumor and nontumor lung tissue, or from cryopreserved PBMC samples, and no cell sorting was done. Only patients with enough RNA available from two or more tumor regions were chosen for TCR sequencing. A lung pathologist reviewed the tumor and adjacent nontumor lung specimens before the specimens were selected. Between the V and J ends, shortened by 0 bases and 5 bases respectively, the junction contains 10 bases. The CDR1 and CDR2 encoded by the germline V gene are MNHEY and SVGAGI. From its cysteine to its phenylalanine, the CDR3 spans 14 amino acids. The read is trimmed to its CDR3 DNA, 42 bases read in frame from base 1.

The method was 5' RACE. Sequencing used a NextSeq 500. To allow correction of PCR and sequencing errors, the TCR library protocol tagged every TCR cDNA molecule with a unique molecular identifier. As for the original processing: TCR identification, UMI-based error correction and CDR3 extraction were all carried out with Decombinator tools. TCRs above a frequency of 2 per 1,000, corresponding to the top 1% of the tumor frequency distribution, were defined as expanded. Expanded tumor TCRs statistically deemed absent (corrected P<0.05) from at least one tumor region were classed as regional, and all other expanded tumor TCRs were classed as ubiquitous. Each repertoire was subsampled 100 times to 5,000 TCRs, after which Renyi diversity was computed with the R vegan package. CDR3 similarity networks were built from amino acid triplet string-kernel similarity, with CDR3s being connected when pairwise similarity was above 0.82. The raw public reads went through TCRdb reprocessing: fastp at Q25, MiXCR clone calling, in-frame beta chains kept. Rows merge per CDR3 protein into single entries with the most common DNA and genes. TCRdb assigned the V and J calls; the authors' analysis was not used. The sample has around 530 distinct CDR3 sequences on record, approximately 65% of them singletons. The ten largest clonotypes hold about an eighth of the sample.

This TCR derives from a male donor with early-stage non-small cell lung cancer. The specimen was lung tumor tissue, collected at surgery. The chain links TRBV6-5 with TRBJ1-1; a tentative D call is TRBD1 (5 bases match). The DNA reads as follows: TGTGCCAGCAGTTACTCGATAAGGGGTACTGAAGCTTTCTTT. This is translated as CASSYSIRGTEAFF.